The clone carrying this TCR beta chain has more than one count but fewer than ten. Its antigen is still unknown. The data originate from a study of beta chain features in type 1 diabetes. About the study: The examined sorted cells totaled under 120 million across samples.

General study findings and limits: cDNA sequencing could over-represent cells with high TCR expression. Among patients, naive, central memory and Treg TCRB repertoires appeared more similar than among healthy donors. All four CD4+ subsets from Type 1 diabetes patients carried moderately but significantly shorter TCRB CDR3s.

There are 18 residues in the CDR3. V shed 0 bases and J shed 6 bases, with 20 bases lying between them. In germline, CDR1 is LNHDA, CDR2 SQIVND (reference sequence). Every bit of the isolated RNA underwent reverse transcription, so sequencing read expressed TCRB transcripts. Assay: immunoSEQ multiplex PCR; the TCRdb copy retains only in-frame clones and omits some. The profile covers over 300,000 clones, with 7% to 9% appearing a single time and 0.44% taken by the ten largest. The sample was central memory CD4+ T cells from blood. The chain has TRBV19 and TRBJ2-2; D is perhaps TRBD2 (5 bases). This receptor was obtained from a young woman in good health. The CDR3: CASSIDYRGNGLSGELFF. The CDR3 coding sequence is TGTGCCAGTAGTATAGATTACCGGGGTAACGGGCTTTCCGGGGAGCTGTTTTTT.